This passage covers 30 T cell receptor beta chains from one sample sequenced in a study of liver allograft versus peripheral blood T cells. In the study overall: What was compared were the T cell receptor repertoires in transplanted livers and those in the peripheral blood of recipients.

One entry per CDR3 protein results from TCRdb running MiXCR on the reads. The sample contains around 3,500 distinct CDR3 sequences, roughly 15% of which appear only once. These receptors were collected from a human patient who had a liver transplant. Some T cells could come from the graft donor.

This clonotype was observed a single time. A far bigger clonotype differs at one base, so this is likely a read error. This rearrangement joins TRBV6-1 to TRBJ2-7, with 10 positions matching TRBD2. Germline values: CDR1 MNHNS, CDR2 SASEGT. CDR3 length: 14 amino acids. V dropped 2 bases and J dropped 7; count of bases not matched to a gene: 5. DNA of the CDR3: TGTGCCAGCAGTGAACCCAGCGGGGGGGATGAGCAGTACTTC. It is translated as CASSEPSGGDEQYF.

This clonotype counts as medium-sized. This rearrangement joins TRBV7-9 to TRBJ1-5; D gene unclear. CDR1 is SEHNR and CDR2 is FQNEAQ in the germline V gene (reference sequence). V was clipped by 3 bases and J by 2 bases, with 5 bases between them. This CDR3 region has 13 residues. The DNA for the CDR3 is TGTGCCAGCAGCTTCGATGGCAATCAGCCCCAGCATTTT. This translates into CASSFDGNQPQHF.

The CDR3 sequence is CASSLHGLLGGYTF. CDR3 bases: TGTGCCAGCAGTTTACATGGCCTCCTCGGTGGCTACACCTTC. The chain links TRBV12-3 or TRBV12-4 to TRBJ1-2; no clear D gene. Trimming removed 2 bases from V and 7 bases from J, with 14 bases in between. There are 14 residues in the CDR3.

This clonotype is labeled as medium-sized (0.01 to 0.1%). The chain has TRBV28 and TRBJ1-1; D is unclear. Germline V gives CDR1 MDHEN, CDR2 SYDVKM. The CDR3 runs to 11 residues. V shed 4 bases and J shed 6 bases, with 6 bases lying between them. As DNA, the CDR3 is TGTGCCAGCAGTTCCGGAGCTGAAGCTTTCTTT. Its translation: CASSSGAEAFF. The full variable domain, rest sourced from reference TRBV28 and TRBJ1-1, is DVKVTQSSRYLVKRTGEKVFLECVQDMDHENMFWYRQDPGLGLRLIYFSYDVKMKEKGDIPEGYSVSREKKERFSLILESASTNQTSMYLCASSSGAEAFFGQGTRLTVV.

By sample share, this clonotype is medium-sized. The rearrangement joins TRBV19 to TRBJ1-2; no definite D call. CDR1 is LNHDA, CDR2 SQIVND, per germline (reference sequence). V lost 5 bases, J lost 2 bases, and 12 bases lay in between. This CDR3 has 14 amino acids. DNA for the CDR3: TGTGCCAGTAGTGAGCGACGTAGAAACTATGGCTACACCTTC. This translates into CASSERRRNYGYTF.

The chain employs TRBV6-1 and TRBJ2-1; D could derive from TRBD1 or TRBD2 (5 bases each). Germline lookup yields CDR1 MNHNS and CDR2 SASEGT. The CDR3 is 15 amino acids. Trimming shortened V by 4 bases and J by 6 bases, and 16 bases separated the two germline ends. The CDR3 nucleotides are TGTGCCAGCAGTGCGTCCGGGACGGAGACCAATGAGCAGTTCTTC. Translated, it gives CASSASGTETNEQFF.

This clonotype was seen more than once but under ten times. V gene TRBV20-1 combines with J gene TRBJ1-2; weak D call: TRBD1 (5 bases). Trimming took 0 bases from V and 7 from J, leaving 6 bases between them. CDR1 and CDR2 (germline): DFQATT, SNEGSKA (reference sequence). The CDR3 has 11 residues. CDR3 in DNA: TGCAGTGCTAGAGACAGGGTTGGCTACACCTTC. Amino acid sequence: CSARDRVGYTF.

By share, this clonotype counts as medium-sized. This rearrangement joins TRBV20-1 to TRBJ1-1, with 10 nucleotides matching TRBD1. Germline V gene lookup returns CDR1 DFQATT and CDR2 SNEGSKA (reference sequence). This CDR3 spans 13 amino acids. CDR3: CIAPGQGYTEAFF. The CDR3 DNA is TGCATTGCACCGGGACAGGGGTACACTGAAGCTTTCTTT.

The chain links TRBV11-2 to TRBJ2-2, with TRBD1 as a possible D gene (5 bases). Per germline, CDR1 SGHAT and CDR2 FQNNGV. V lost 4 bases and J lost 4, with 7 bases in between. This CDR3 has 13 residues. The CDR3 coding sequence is TGTGCCAGCAGCTATACAGGCACCGGGGAGCTGTTTTTT. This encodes CASSYTGTGELFF.

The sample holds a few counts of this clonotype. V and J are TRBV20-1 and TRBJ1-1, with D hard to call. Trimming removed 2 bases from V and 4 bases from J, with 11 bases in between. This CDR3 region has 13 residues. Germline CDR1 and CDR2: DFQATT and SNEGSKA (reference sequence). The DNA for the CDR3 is TGCAGTGCTAGAACCCGGGAAAGCACTGAAGCTTTCTTT. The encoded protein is CSARTRESTEAFF.

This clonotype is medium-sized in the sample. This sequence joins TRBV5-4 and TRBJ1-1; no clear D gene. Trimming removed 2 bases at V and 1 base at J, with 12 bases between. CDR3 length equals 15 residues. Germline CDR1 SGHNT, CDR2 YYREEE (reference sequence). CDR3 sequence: CASSLPGSANTEAFF. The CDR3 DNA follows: TGTGCCAGCAGCTTACCTGGGTCGGCGAACACTGAAGCTTTCTTT.

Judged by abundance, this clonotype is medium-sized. The CDR3 DNA follows: TGTGCCAGTAGTATGGGACAGGGGGTTGGCTACACCTTC. The encoded protein is CASSMGQGVGYTF. The V and J genes are TRBV19 and TRBJ1-2; 11 nucleotides line up with TRBD1. The CDR3 runs 13 residues. From germline, CDR1 is LNHDA and CDR2 SQIVND (reference sequence). J was trimmed by 7 bases and V by 3 bases; bases with no gene match: 1.

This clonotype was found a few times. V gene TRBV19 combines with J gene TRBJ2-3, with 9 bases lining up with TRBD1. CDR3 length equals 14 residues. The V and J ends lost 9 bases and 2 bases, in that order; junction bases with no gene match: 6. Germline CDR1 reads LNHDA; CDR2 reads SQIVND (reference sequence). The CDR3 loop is CASYDRGSTDTQYF. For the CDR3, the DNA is TGTGCCAGCTACGACAGGGGGTCCACAGATACGCAGTATTTT.

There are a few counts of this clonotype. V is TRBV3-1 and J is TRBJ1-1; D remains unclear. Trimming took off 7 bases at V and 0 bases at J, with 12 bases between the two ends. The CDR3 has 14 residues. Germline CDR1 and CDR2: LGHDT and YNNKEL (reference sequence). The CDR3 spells CASNSRRMNTEAFF. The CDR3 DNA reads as TGTGCCAGCAACTCTAGAAGAATGAACACTGAAGCTTTCTTT.

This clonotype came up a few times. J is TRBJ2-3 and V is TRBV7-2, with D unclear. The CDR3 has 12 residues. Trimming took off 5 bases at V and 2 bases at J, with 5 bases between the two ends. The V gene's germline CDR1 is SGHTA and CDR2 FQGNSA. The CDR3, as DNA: TGTGCCAGCAGCCAACTCACAGATACGCAGTATTTT. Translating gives CASSQLTDTQYF. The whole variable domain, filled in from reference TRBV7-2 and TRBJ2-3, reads GAGVSQSPSNKVTEKGKDVELRCDPISGHTALYWYRQSLGQGLEFLIYFQGNSAPDKSGLPSDRFSAERTGGSVSTLTIQRTQQEDSAVYLCASSQLTDTQYFGPGTRLTVL.

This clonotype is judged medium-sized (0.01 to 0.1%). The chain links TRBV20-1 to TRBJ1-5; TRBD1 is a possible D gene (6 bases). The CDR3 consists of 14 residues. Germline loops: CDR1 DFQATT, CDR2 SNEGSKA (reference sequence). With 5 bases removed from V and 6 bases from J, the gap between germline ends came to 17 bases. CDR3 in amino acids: CSAVDRRGRQPQHF. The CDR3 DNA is TGCAGTGCTGTCGACAGGAGGGGCCGTCAGCCCCAGCATTTT.

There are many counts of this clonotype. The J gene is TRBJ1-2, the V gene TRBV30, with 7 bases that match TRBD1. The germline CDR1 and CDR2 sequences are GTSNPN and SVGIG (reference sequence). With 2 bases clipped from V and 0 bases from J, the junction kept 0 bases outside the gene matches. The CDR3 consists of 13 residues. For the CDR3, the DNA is TGTGCCTGGAGTACAGGGGCTAACTATGGCTACACCTTC. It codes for CAWSTGANYGYTF.

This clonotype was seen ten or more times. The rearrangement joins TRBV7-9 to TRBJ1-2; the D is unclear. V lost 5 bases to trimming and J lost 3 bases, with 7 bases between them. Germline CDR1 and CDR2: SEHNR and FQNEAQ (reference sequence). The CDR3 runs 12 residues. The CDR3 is CASSAGYYGYTF. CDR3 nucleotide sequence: TGTGCCAGCAGCGCCGGGTACTATGGCTACACCTTC.

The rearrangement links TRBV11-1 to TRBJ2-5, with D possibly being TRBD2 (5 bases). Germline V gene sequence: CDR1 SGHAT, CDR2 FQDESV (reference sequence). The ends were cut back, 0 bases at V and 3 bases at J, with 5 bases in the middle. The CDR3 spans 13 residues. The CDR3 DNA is TGTGCCAGCAGCTTAGCACTAGAAGAGACCCAGTACTTC. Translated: CASSLALEETQYF.

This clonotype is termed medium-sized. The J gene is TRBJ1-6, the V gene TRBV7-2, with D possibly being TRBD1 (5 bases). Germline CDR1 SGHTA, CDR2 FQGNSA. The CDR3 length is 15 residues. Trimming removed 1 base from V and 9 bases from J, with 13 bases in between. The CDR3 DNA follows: TGTGCCAGCAGCTTAGGGCGAGGGGAGAGTTCACCCCTCCACTTT. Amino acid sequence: CASSLGRGESSPLHF.

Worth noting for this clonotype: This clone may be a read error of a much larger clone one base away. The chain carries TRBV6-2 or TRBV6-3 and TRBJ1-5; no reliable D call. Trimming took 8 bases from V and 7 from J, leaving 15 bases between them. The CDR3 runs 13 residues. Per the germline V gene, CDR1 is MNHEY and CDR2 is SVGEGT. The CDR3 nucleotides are TGTGCCAGCTCTACTCAAGACCACCAGCCCCAGCATTTT. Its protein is CASSTQDHQPQHF.

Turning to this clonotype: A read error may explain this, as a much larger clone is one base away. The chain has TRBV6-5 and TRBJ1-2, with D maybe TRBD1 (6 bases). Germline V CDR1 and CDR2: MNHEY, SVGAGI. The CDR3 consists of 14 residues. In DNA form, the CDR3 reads TGTGCCAACAGTACCTTAGGGGGGAACTATGGCTACACCTTC. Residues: CANSTLGGNYGYTF.

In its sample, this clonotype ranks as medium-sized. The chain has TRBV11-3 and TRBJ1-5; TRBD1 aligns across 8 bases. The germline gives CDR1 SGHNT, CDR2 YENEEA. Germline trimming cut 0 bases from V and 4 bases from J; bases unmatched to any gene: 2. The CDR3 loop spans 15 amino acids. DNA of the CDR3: TGTGCCAGCAGCTTAGACGGGACAGGAAATCAGCCCCAGCATTTT. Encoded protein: CASSLDGTGNQPQHF.

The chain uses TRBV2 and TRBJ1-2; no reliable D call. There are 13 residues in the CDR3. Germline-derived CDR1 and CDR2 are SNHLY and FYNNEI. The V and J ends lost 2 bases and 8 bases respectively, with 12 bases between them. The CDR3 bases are TGTGCCAGCAGTGAAACCCCGTTGCAGGGCTACACCTTC. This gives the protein CASSETPLQGYTF.

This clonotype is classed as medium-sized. The CDR3 loop is CASSNQVNTEAFF. Here the CDR3 DNA reads TGTGCCAGTAGTAATCAGGTCAACACTGAAGCTTTCTTT. This sequence joins TRBV19 and TRBJ1-1; D remains unclear. Germline V gene sequence: CDR1 LNHDA, CDR2 SQIVND (reference sequence). The length of the CDR3 is 13 residues. With 4 bases removed from V and 2 bases from J, the gap between germline ends came to 8 bases.

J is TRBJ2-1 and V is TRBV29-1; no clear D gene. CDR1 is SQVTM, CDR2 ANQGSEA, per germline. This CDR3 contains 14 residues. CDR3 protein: CSFERSSLSHEQFF. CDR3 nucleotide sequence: TGCAGTTTCGAGCGTTCCTCCCTAAGCCATGAGCAGTTCTTC.

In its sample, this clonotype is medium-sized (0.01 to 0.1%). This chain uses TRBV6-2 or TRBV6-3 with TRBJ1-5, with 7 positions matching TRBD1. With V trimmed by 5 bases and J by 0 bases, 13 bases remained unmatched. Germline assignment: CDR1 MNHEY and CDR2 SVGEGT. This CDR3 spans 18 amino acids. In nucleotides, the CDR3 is TGTGCCAGCAGTACTCGGGGGACAGCCCCATATAGCAATCAGCCCCAGCATTTT. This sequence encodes CASSTRGTAPYSNQPQHF.

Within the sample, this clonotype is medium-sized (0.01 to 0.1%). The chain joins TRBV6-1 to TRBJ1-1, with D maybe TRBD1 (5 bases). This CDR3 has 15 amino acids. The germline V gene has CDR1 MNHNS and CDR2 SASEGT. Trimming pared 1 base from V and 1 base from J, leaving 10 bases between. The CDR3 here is CASSEEGLGNTEAFF. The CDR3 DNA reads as TGTGCCAGCAGTGAAGAGGGGCTGGGGAACACTGAAGCTTTCTTT.

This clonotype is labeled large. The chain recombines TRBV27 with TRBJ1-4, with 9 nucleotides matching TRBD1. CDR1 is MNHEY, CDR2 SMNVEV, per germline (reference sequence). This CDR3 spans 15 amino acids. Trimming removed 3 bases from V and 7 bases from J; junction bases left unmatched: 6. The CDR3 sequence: CASSFSTGGGEKLFF. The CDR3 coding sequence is TGTGCCAGCAGTTTTTCGACAGGGGGGGGTGAAAAACTGTTTTTT. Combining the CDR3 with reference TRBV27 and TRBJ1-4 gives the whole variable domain EAQVTQNPRYLITVTGKKLTVTCSQNMNHEYMSWYRQDPGLGLRQIYYSMNVEVTDKGDVPEGYKVSRKEKRNFPLILESPSPNQTSLYFCASSFSTGGGEKLFFGSGTQLSVL.

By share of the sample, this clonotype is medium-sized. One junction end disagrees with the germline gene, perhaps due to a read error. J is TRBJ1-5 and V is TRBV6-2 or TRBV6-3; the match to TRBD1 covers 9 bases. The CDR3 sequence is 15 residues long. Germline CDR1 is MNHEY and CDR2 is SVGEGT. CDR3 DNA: TGTGCCACCAGTACCCGGACAGGGGTCAATCAGCCCCAGCATTTT. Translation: CATSTRTGVNQPQHF.